This entry lists 17 T cell receptor beta chains sequenced from one sample in a study of T cells in narcolepsy. The repertoire was sequenced with immunoSEQ multiplex PCR; TCRdb's copy has only in-frame clones and lacks some. The sample holds around 30,000 clones; 78% are singletons and the top ten take less than 1.5%. The sequencing input was CD45RA- memory CD4+ T cells from PBMCs. These receptors were collected from a human donor with narcolepsy.

This rearrangement joins TRBV5-1 to TRBJ1-1; D remains unclear. From germline, CDR1 is SGHRS and CDR2 YFSETQ. V lost 1 base and J lost 1, with 5 bases in between. This CDR3 has 13 residues. The CDR3 loop is CASSLSRNTEAFF. DNA for the CDR3: TGCGCCAGCAGCTTGAGCAGGAACACTGAAGCTTTCTTT.

V usage is TRBV6-1 and J usage is TRBJ1-3, with a possible D match to TRBD1 (6 bases). The CDR3 is 15 amino acids. Germline lookup yields CDR1 MNHNS and CDR2 SASEGT. V shed 6 bases and J shed 4 bases, with 16 bases lying between them. CDR3 sequence (DNA): TGTGCCAGCAGGGAGTGGGGGCCGGAGGGAAACACCATATATTTT. Amino acid sequence: CASREWGPEGNTIYF.

The chain combines TRBV20-1 with TRBJ1-1; the D gene is possibly TRBD1 (5 bases). The CDR3 sequence is 11 residues long. With 6 bases removed from V and 5 bases from J, the gap between germline ends came to 10 bases. Germline CDR1 DFQATT, CDR2 SNEGSKA (reference sequence). CDR3 in amino acids: CSAREGTEAFF. Here the CDR3 DNA reads TGCAGTGCCAGGGAAGGGACTGAAGCTTTCTTT.

J is TRBJ1-2 and V is TRBV7-2, with no clear D. The CDR3 length is 15 residues. Trimming pared 2 bases from V and 6 bases from J, leaving 16 bases between. Germline CDR1 is SGHTA and CDR2 is FQGNSA. The CDR3 region has the DNA TGTGCCAGCAGCTTAACGGTCAGCCAACTTGATGGCTACACCTTC. This gives the protein CASSLTVSQLDGYTF.

The genes are TRBV7-2 and TRBJ2-1; no reliable D call. Germline-derived CDR1 and CDR2 are SGHTA and FQGNSA. The CDR3 is 13 amino acids. V was trimmed by 5 bases and J by 10 bases, leaving 15 bases between them. CDR3 loop: CASSLPHRQEQFF. The CDR3 DNA is TGTGCCAGCAGCCTCCCACACCGGCAGGAGCAGTTCTTC. The variable domain in full, with the rest retrieved from reference TRBV7-2 and TRBJ2-1, is GAGVSQSPSNKVTEKGKDVELRCDPISGHTALYWYRQSLGQGLEFLIYFQGNSAPDKSGLPSDRFSAERTGGSVSTLTIQRTQQEDSAVYLCASSLPHRQEQFFGPGTRLTVL.

The rearrangement links TRBV25-1 to TRBJ1-1; D not resolved. The CDR3 totals 12 residues. Per germline, CDR1 MGHDK and CDR2 SYGVNS. With 4 bases removed from V and 5 bases from J, the gap between germline ends came to 8 bases. CDR3 bases: TGTGCCAGCAGTGGTGGGCGTACTGAAGCTTTCTTT. Residues: CASSGGRTEAFF.

This clone was detected only a few times. The genes are TRBV4-1 and TRBJ1-2, with D perhaps TRBD1 (5 bases). Per germline, CDR1 MGHRA and CDR2 YSYEKL. The V end lost 4 bases, the J end lost 13 bases, and 16 bases lay between the germline ends. There are 12 residues in the CDR3. The CDR3 nucleotides read TGCGCCAGCAGCCCCCCGGGACGGCCCTCCACCTTC. The encoded protein is CASSPPGRPSTF.

The chain is built from TRBV7-2 and TRBJ1-3; unclear D gene. The CDR3 runs to 17 residues. CDR1 is SGHTA, CDR2 FQGNSA, per germline. The V and J ends lost 1 base and 0 bases respectively, with 13 bases between them. DNA of the CDR3: TGTGCCAGCAGCTTAGATCCAAATCCGTACTCTGGAAACACCATATATTTT. It is translated as CASSLDPNPYSGNTIYF.

This clone appeared once. This sequence joins TRBV6-5 and TRBJ1-1; D gene ambiguous. The CDR3 length is 13 residues. V was cut by 6 bases and J by 2 bases, with 10 bases left in between. Germline CDR1 reads MNHEY; CDR2 reads SVGAGI. CDR3 sequence reads: CASRVGTNTEAFF. The CDR3 DNA reads TGTGCCAGCAGGGTAGGAACAAACACTGAAGCTTTCTTT.

This clone was observed a handful of times. The V call is TRBV29-1, the J call TRBJ2-3, with D tentatively TRBD2 (7 bases). Germline V gives CDR1 SQVTM, CDR2 ANQGSEA. The CDR3 contains 14 residues. Trimming removed 1 base from V and 5 bases from J, with 13 bases in between. The CDR3 sequence is CSVEGRGRVDTQYF. CDR3 DNA: TGCAGCGTTGAAGGGCGGGGGCGCGTAGATACGCAGTATTTT.

The genes are TRBV30 and TRBJ2-7, with 8 bases aligning to TRBD2. The CDR3 contains 13 residues. V trimming: 3 bases; J trimming: 7 bases; junction bases outside the gene matches: 8. CDR1 is GTSNPN and CDR2 is SVGIG in the germline V gene (reference sequence). In DNA, the CDR3 is TGTGCCTGGAGCCACGGGAGGGGCTCGGAGCAGTACTTC. Translation: CAWSHGRGSEQYF. Variable domain in full (rest from reference TRBV30 and TRBJ2-7): SQTIHQWPATLVQPVGSPLSLECTVEGTSNPNLYWYRQAAGRGLQLLFYSVGIGQISSEVPQNLSASRPQDRQFILSSKKLLLSDSGFYLCAWSHGRGSEQYFGPGTRLTVT.

In its sample, this clone was seen a few times. The CDR3 loop reads CAWTLQHTQYF. The CDR3 region has the DNA TGTGCCTGGACACTACAGCATACGCAGTATTTT. The V gene is TRBV30, the J gene TRBJ2-3; no clear D. This CDR3 is 11 amino acids long. Germline loops: CDR1 GTSNPN, CDR2 SVGIG (reference sequence). V lost 4 bases, J lost 7 bases, and 9 bases lay in between.

This chain links TRBV28 with TRBJ1-2; D is undetermined. V was pared by 7 bases and J by 4 bases, with 13 bases between. Germline CDR1 MDHEN, CDR2 SYDVKM. The CDR3 extends over 13 amino acids. This CDR3 reads CASIGPNFYGYTF. The CDR3 DNA reads as TGTGCCAGCATTGGACCGAATTTCTATGGCTACACCTTC.

The J gene is TRBJ1-5, the V gene TRBV6-5, with unresolved D. Germline assignment: CDR1 MNHEY and CDR2 SVGAGI. The length of the CDR3 is 15 residues. V was shortened by 6 bases and J by 0 bases, with 12 bases between the two germline ends. The DNA for the CDR3 is TGTGCCAGCAGAATGAGGGCGTATAGCAATCAGCCCCAGCATTTT. Protein sequence: CASRMRAYSNQPQHF.

This clone turned up a few times. The chain joins TRBV5-4 to TRBJ2-4; 10 bases are shared with TRBD2. Germline loops: CDR1 SGHNT, CDR2 YYREEE (reference sequence). The CDR3 is 15 residues long. V lost 0 bases and J lost 5; bases outside the gene matches: 2. In nucleotides, the CDR3 is TGTGCCAGCAGCTTGGGACTAGCGGGTCAAAACATTCAGTACTTC. Amino acid sequence: CASSLGLAGQNIQYF.

V and J are TRBV25-1 and TRBJ1-1, with D possibly TRBD1 on 5 matching bases. The germline gives CDR1 MGHDK, CDR2 SYGVNS. The V end was cut by 4 bases, the J end by 2 bases, with 8 bases between. The CDR3 totals 13 residues. The CDR3 DNA sequence: TGTGCCAGCAGTGCGGGACCCAACACTGAAGCTTTCTTT. Protein sequence: CASSAGPNTEAFF.

V gene TRBV27 combines with J gene TRBJ1-2; 8 nucleotides match TRBD1. The V segment lost 9 bases and the J segment 3 bases; nucleotides outside the gene matches: 9. Germline CDR1 reads MNHEY; CDR2 reads SMNVEV (reference sequence). The CDR3 is made up of 14 amino acids. CDR3 in DNA: TGTGCCAGGGGGAGGAGACAGGGGCACTATGGCTACACCTTC. This gives the protein CARGRRQGHYGYTF.